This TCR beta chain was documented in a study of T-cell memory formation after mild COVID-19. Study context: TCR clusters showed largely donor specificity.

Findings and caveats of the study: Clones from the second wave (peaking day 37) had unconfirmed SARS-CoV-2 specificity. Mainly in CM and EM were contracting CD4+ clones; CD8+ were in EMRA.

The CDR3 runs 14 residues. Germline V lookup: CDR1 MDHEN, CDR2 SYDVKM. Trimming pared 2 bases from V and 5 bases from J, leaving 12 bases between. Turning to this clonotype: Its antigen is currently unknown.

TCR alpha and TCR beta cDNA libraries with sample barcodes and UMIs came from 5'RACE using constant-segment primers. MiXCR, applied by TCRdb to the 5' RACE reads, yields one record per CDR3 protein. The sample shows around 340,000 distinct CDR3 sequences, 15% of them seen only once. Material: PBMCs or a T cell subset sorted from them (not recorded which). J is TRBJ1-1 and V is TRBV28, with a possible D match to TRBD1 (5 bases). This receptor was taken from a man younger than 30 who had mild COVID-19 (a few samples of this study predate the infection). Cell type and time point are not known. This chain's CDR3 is CASSLGGVRTEAFF. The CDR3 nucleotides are TGTGCCAGCAGTTTAGGAGGGGTGAGAACTGAAGCTTTCTTT.